This is a list of T cell receptor beta chains from one sample in a study of T cell clonotyping in hematopoietic cell transplantation. TCRdb's copy holds only in-frame clones and misses some; the assay was immunoSEQ multiplex PCR. Among about 41,000 clones, roughly 80% were seen once, and the ten largest hold about 5.3%. The specimen comprised peripheral blood mononuclear cells, sampled before stem cell transplant. The receptors originated from a man aged 55 to 70 with myelodysplastic syndrome. Some clones in this sample may be carry-over from other donors' samples. Each CDR3 is given with its conserved first and last residue. The D gene is left open where the match is weak. Some rows have no size entry. The others give once, few or many, or a class for an expanded clone.

DNA: TGCGCCAGCAGACGAGGGACCCACGACGGTGATTCACCCCTCCACTTT
CDR3: CASRRGTHDGDSPLHF
D: NA
V: TRBV4-1
J: TRBJ1-6
size: NA

DNA: TGTGCCAGTAGCACATCTTCCTGGACTAGCGGGGGGTACGAGCAGTACTTC
CDR3: CASSTSSWTSGGYEQYF
D: TRBD2
V: TRBV19
J: TRBJ2-7
size: NA

DNA: TGTGCCAGCAGCTTAGCGGGGGGAGTTAGGGGCAATGAGCAGTTCTTC
CDR3: CASSLAGGVRGNEQFF
D: NA
V: TRBV7-2
J: TRBJ2-1
size: NA

DNA: TGTGCCAGCAGACCACCGTTCAGGGCCTCTGGGGCCAACGTCCTGACTTTC
CDR3: CASRPPFRASGANVLTF
D: NA
V: TRBV7-9
J: TRBJ2-6
size: NA

DNA: TGTGCCAGCAGGGAGGGGGTTCAAGAGACCCAGTACTTC
CDR3: CASREGVQETQYF
D: NA
V: TRBV7-2
J: TRBJ2-5
size: NA

DNA: TGTGCCAGCAACACGTGGACAGGAGCGAGCAATCAGCCCCAGCATTTT
CDR3: CASNTWTGASNQPQHF
D: TRBD1
V: TRBV28
J: TRBJ1-5
size: few

DNA: TGCGCCAGCAGGGTAGGCGCTGGAGGGTCATACGAGCAGTACTTC
CDR3: CASRVGAGGSYEQYF
D: NA
V: TRBV5-1
J: TRBJ2-7
size: NA

DNA: TGTGCCAGCAGCTTGACCGACGGCTACAATGAGCAGTTCTTC
CDR3: CASSLTDGYNEQFF
D: NA
V: TRBV5-6
J: TRBJ2-1
size: NA

DNA: TGTGCCAGCAGCACAGGGAGCCCCTCCTACAATGAGCAGTTCTTC
CDR3: CASSTGSPSYNEQFF
D: NA
V: TRBV6-6
J: TRBJ2-1
size: NA

DNA: TGTGCCAGCAGTGAAAGACGATGGGCAGGAAACACTGAAGCTTTCTTT
CDR3: CASSERRWAGNTEAFF
D: NA
V: TRBV2
J: TRBJ1-1
size: NA

DNA: TGTGCCAGCGCCCACAGGGGGGTCGAGCAGTACTTC
CDR3: CASAHRGVEQYF
D: TRBD1
V: TRBV6-5
J: TRBJ2-7
size: NA

DNA: TGTGCCAGCTCAGGGCAGGCTATTAGCTCTGGGGCCAACGTCCTGACTTTC
CDR3: CASSGQAISSGANVLTF
D: NA
V: TRBV18
J: TRBJ2-6
size: NA

DNA: TGTGCCAGCAGTTATTTTACAGGGAATTCACCCCTCCACTTT
CDR3: CASSYFTGNSPLHF
D: NA
V: TRBV6-5
J: TRBJ1-6
size: NA

DNA: TGTGCCAGCACCCCGGGGGACGAGGGCACTGAAGCTTTCTTT
CDR3: CASTPGDEGTEAFF
D: NA
V: TRBV7-8
J: TRBJ1-1
size: NA

DNA: TGTGCCAGCAGTTATGAGATTAACTATGGCTACACCTTC
CDR3: CASSYEINYGYTF
D: NA
V: TRBV6-6
J: TRBJ1-2
size: few

DNA: TGTGCCTGGAGTGTACTAGCGGAAGAGACCCAGTACTTC
CDR3: CAWSVLAEETQYF
D: TRBD2
V: TRBV30
J: TRBJ2-5
size: NA

DNA: TGTGCCAGCAGTAGGGACAGGGGGAACACCGGGGAGCTGTTTTTT
CDR3: CASSRDRGNTGELFF
D: TRBD1
V: TRBV27
J: TRBJ2-2
size: NA

DNA: TGTGCCAGCAGCCAGGGACAGGGGACTGAAGCTTTCTTT
CDR3: CASSQGQGTEAFF
D: TRBD1
V: TRBV5-4
J: TRBJ1-1
size: NA